This T cell receptor (beta chain) was obtained from a study of cytomegalovirus exposure and HLA in healthy donors. The V gene's germline CDR1 is SGHRS and CDR2 YFSETQ. The ends lost 4 bases at V and 1 base at J; junction bases unmatched: 3. The CDR3 totals 16 residues. The PCR employed 60 Vbeta primers together with 13 Jbeta primers. The data were produced by immunoSEQ multiplex PCR, yet TCRdb's version contains in-frame clones alone and is incomplete. Among 160,000 or so clones, approximately 80% were seen once, and the ten largest hold around 7.7%. This clonotype was obtained from a woman aged 25 to 39 in good health and CMV-seropositive. This sequence joins TRBV5-1 and TRBJ2-2; 11 nucleotides match TRBD2. The sequenced sample was PBMCs. In DNA, the CDR3 is TGCGCCAGCAGCAAGGGACTAGCGGTGAACACCGGGGAGCTGTTTTTT. It yields the protein CASSKGLAVNTGELFF.